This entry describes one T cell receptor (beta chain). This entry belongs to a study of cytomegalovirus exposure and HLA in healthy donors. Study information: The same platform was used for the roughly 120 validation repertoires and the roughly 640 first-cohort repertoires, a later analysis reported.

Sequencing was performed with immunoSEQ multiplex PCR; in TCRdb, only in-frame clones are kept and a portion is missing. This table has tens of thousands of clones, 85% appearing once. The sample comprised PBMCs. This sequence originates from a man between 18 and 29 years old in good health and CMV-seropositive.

The CDR3 DNA is TGCGCCAGCAGTGAGCCGCGGGAGGGCCGATACAATGAGCAGTTCTTC. Its protein is CASSEPREGRYNEQFF. The chain recombines TRBV10-2 with TRBJ2-1; 9 bases are a match to TRBD2. In germline, CDR1 is WSHSY, CDR2 SAAADI. This CDR3 contains 16 residues. With 2 bases clipped from V and 4 bases from J, the junction kept 6 bases outside the gene matches.